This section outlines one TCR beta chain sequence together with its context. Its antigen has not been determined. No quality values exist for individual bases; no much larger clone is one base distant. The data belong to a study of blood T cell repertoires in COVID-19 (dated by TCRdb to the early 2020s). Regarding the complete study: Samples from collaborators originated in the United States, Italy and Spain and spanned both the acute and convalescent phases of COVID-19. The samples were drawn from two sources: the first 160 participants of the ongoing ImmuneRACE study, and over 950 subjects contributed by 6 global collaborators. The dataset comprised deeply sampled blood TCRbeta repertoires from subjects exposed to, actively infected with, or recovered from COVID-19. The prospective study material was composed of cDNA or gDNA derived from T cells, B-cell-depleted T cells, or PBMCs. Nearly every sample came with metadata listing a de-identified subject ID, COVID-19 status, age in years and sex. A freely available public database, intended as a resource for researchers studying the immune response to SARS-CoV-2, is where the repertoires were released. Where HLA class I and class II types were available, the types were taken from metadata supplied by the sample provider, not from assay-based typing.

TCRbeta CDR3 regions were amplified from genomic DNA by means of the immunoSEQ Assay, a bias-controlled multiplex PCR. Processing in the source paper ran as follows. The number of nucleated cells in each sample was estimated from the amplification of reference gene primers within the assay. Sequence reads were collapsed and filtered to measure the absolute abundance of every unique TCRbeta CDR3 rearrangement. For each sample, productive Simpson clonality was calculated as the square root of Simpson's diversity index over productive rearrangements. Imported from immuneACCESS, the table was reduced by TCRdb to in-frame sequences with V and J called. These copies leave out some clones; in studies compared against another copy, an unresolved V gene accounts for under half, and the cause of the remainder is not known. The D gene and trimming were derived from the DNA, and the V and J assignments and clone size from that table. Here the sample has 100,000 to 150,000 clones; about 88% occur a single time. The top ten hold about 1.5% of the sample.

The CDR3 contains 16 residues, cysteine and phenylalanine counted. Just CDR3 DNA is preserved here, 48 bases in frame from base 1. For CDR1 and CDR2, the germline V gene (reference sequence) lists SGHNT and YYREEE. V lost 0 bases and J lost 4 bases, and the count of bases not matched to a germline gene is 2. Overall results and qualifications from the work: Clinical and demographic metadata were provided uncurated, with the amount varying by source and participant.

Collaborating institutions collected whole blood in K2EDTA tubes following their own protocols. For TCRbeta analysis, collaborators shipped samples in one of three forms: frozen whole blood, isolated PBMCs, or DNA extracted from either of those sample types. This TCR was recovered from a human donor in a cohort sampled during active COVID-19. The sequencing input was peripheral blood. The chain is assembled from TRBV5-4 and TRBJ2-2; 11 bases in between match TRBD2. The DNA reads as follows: TGTGCCAGCAGCTTGGGACTAGCGGGGCGCACCGGGGAGCTGTTTTTT. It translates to CASSLGLAGRTGELFF.